These T cell receptor beta chains were read from a single sample in a study of blood T cells in healthy people across ages. TCRdb analysed the 5' RACE reads with MiXCR anew, one entry per CDR3 protein. The sample shows approximately 850,000 distinct CDR3 sequences, roughly 60% of them seen only once. Material for sequencing was blood. The receptors originated from a man younger than 45 in good health. Each CDR3 is given with its conserved first and last residue. A D gene is named only where the DNA matches it firmly. Part of the rows lack a size; the others show once, few, many or a class for expanded clones.

CDR3	DNA	V	J	D	size
CSARWTGLDEQYF	TGCAGTGCTAGATGGACAGGTCTAGACGAGCAGTACTTC	TRBV20-1	TRBJ2-7	TRBD1	.
CSACPSGPNEQFF	TGCAGTGCTTGTCCCTCAGGCCCTAATGAGCAGTTCTTC	TRBV20-1	TRBJ2-1	.	.
CASGRSGANVLTF	TGTGCTAGTGGTAGATCTGGGGCCAACGTCCTGACTTTC	TRBV12-5	TRBJ2-6	.	few
CSVGSFRDGGLNEQFF	TGCAGCGTTGGTTCTTTCCGGGACGGGGGGCTCAATGAGCAGTTCTTC	TRBV29-1	TRBJ2-1	.	.
CASSHPGGPGANVLTF	TGTGCCAGCAGTCACCCTGGGGGGCCCGGGGCCAACGTCCTGACTTTC	TRBV6-6	TRBJ2-6	.	few
CSVETSSLGEKLFF	TGCAGCGTGGAGACATCCTCGCTGGGTGAAAAACTGTTTTTT	TRBV29-1	TRBJ1-4	.	.
CASMWRAGVGYEQYF	TGTGCCAGCATGTGGAGGGCGGGAGTCGGATACGAGCAGTACTTC	TRBV28	TRBJ2-7	TRBD2	.
CARTPGGRNTDTQYF	TGTGCCAGAACCCCTGGCGGGAGGAACACAGATACGCAGTATTTT	TRBV6-4	TRBJ2-3	TRBD2	.
CASSRPGGRASGNEQFF	TGTGCCAGCAGTCGCCCTGGTGGCAGGGCCTCGGGCAATGAGCAGTTCTTC	TRBV28	TRBJ2-1	.	.
CASSGPRQAEAFF	TGTGCCAGCAGCGGACCCCGACAGGCTGAAGCTTTCTTT	TRBV3-1	TRBJ1-1	.	.
CASSPGDYPYNEQFF	TGTGCCAGCAGCCCCGGGGACTATCCCTACAATGAGCAGTTCTTC	TRBV7-2	TRBJ2-1	TRBD2	once
CASSYSNVNSPLHF	TGTGCCAGCAGTTACTCGAACGTCAATTCACCCCTCCACTTT	TRBV6-5	TRBJ1-6	.	.
CASSAAVAMSGYF	TGTGCCAGCAGTGCTGCGGTAGCTATGTCGGGGTACTTC	TRBV2	TRBJ2-7	.	few
CASSLGTATWQPQHF	TGTGCCAGCAGTCTCGGGACAGCTACATGGCAGCCCCAGCATTTT	TRBV28	TRBJ1-5	TRBD1	.
CSARDSRLDRELYEQFF	TGCAGTGCTAGAGATTCCAGGCTTGACCGGGAGCTCTATGAGCAGTTCTTC	TRBV20-1	TRBJ2-1	.	.
CASSRPLRGGDYEQYF	TGTGCCAGCAGCAGGCCACTACGGGGCGGAGACTACGAGCAGTACTTC	TRBV21-1	TRBJ2-7	.	.